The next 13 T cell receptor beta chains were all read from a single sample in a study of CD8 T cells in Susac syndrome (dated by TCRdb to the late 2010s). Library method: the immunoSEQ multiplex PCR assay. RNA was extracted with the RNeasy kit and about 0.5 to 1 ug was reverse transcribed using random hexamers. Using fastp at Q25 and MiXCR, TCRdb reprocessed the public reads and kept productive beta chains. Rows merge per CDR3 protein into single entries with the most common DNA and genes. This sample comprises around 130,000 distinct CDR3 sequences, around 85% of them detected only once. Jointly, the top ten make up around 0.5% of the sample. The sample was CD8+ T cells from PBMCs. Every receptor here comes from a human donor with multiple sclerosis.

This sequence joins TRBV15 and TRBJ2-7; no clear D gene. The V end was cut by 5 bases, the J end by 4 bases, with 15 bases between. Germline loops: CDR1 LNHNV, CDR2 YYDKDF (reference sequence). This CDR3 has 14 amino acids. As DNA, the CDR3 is TGTGCCACCAGCCTGGACGGATACTTATACGAGCAGTACTTC. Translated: CATSLDGYLYEQYF.

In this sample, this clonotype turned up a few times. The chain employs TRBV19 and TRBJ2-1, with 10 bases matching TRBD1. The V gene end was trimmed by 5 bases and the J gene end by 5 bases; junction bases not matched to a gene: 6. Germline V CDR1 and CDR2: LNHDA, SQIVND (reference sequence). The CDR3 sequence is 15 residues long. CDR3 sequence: CASSPDRGQDNEQFF. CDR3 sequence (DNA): TGTGCCAGTAGTCCAGACAGGGGGCAGGACAATGAGCAGTTCTTC.

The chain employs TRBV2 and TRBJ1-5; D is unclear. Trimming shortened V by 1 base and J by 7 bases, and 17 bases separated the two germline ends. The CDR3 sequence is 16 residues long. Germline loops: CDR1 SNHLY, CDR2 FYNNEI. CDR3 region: CASSEGARDFSQPQHF. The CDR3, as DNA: TGTGCCAGCAGTGAAGGGGCTAGGGATTTCTCACAGCCCCAGCATTTT.

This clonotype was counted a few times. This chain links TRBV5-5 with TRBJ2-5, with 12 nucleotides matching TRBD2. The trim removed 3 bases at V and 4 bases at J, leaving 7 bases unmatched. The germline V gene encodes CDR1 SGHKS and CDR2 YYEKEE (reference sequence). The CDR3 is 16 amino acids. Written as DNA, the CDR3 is TGTGCCAGCAGCTATGGACTAGCGGGAATTGGAGAGACCCAGTACTTC. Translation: CASSYGLAGIGETQYF.

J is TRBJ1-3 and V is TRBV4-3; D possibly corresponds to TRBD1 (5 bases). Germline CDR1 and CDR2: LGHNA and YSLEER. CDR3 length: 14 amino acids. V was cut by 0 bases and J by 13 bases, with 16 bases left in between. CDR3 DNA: TGCGCCAGCAGCCAAGATCGTTGGGACCGGGGAATATATTTT. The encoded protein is CASSQDRWDRGIYF.

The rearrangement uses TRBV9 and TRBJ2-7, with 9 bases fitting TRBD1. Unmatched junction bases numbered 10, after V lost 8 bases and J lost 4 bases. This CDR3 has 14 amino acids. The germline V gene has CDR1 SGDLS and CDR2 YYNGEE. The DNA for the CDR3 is TGTGCCAGAGGTCCGGGACAGGGCAAGTACGAGCAGTACTTC. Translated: CARGPGQGKYEQYF.

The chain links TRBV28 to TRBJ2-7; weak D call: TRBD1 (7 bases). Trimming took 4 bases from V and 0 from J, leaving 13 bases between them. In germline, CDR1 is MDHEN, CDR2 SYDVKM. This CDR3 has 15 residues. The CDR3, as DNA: TGTGCCAGCAGTTGGAGGGGGCTTAGCTCCTACGAGCAGTACTTC. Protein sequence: CASSWRGLSSYEQYF.

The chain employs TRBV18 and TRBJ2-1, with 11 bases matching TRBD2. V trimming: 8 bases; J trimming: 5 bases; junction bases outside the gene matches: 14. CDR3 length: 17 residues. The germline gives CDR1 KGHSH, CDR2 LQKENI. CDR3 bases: TGTGCCAGCCGGACCCGCCTAACGACTAGCGGGGACAATGAGCAGTTCTTC. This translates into CASRTRLTTSGDNEQFF.

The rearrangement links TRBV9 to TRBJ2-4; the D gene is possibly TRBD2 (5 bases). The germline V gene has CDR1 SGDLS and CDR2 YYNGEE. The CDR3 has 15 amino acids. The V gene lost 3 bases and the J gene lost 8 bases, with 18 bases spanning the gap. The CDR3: CASSAGEGSMDIQYF. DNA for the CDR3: TGTGCCAGCAGCGCAGGAGAGGGCAGCATGGACATTCAGTACTTC.

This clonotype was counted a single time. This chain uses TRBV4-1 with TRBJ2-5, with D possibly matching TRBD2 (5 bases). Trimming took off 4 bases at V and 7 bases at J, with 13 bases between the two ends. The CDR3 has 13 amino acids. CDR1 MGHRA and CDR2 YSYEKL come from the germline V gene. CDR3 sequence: CASSPYNEGTQYF. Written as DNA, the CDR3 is TGCGCCAGCAGCCCATACAACGAGGGGACCCAGTACTTC.

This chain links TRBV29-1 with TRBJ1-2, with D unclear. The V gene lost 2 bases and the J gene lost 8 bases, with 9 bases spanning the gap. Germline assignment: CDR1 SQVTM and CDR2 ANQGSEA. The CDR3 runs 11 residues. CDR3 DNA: TGCAGCGTTGAAATGGGGTTCGGCTACACCTTC. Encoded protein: CSVEMGFGYTF.

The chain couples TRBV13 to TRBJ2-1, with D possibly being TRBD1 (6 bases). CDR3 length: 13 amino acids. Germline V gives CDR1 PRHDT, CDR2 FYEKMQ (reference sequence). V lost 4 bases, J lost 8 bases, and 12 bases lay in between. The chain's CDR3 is CASSSIRGHEQFF. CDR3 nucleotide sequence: TGTGCCAGCAGCTCCATCAGGGGCCATGAGCAGTTCTTC.

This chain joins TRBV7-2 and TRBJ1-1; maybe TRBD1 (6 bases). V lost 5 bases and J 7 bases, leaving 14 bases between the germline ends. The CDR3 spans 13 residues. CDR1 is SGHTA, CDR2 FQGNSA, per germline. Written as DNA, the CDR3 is TGTGCCAGCAGCGAAGGAAGGGGGTATGAAGCTTTCTTT. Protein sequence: CASSEGRGYEAFF.